The 15 T cell receptor beta chains given below trace back to one sample, sequenced in a study of spatial heterogeneity in lung cancer. Sample time point: sample taken at primary tumor resection. Each CDR3 protein is one row after TCRdb ran MiXCR on the 5' RACE reads. The data show about 35,000 distinct CDR3 sequences, approximately 3.1% seen once. Specimen: normal lung tissue next to the tumor, collected at surgery. These receptors all come from a male donor with early-stage non-small cell lung cancer.

In its sample, this clonotype was seen many times. This sequence joins TRBV7-2 and TRBJ1-5; D is uncertain. The CDR3 totals 14 residues. Germline V gene lookup returns CDR1 SGHTA and CDR2 FQGNSA. V was shortened by 5 bases and J by 9 bases, with 17 bases between the two germline ends. The DNA for the CDR3 is TGTGCCAGCAGCCCTCCGTCGTCCTCCTCGCCCCAGCATTTT. Translation gives CASSPPSSSSPQHF.

This clonotype was found many times. This chain links TRBV18 with TRBJ1-1, with 7 positions matching TRBD1. This CDR3 spans 14 amino acids. V trimming: 4 bases; J trimming: 2 bases; junction bases outside the gene matches: 4. Germline CDR1 is KGHSH and CDR2 is LQKENI. In DNA, the CDR3 is TGTGCCAGCTCACGGTCAGGGGGTAACACTGAAGCTTTCTTT. Translation: CASSRSGGNTEAFF.

The sample holds many counts of this clonotype. The V gene is TRBV12-3 or TRBV12-4, the J gene TRBJ2-3; no definite D call. Trimming took 6 bases from V and 1 from J, leaving 2 bases between them. CDR3 length equals 11 residues. This CDR3 reads CASSRTDTQYF. In nucleotides, the CDR3 is TGTGCCAGCAGCCGCACAGATACGCAGTATTTT.

This clonotype was seen ten or more times. V is TRBV24-1 and J is TRBJ1-1; no clear D gene. The CDR3 is 12 amino acids. V gave up 9 bases and J gave up 1 base, with 8 bases separating them. CDR1 and CDR2 from the germline V gene are KGHDR and SFDVKD. Here the CDR3 DNA reads TGTGCCACCGCCGGGTCGAACACTGAAGCTTTCTTT. Translating gives CATAGSNTEAFF.

The chain employs TRBV7-9 and TRBJ1-1; 12 positions agree with TRBD1. Germline CDR1 SEHNR, CDR2 FQNEAQ (reference sequence). The CDR3 totals 16 residues. The trim removed 9 bases at V and 5 bases at J, leaving 13 bases unmatched. The CDR3 loop is CASTRGTGGARTEAFF. Written as DNA, the CDR3 is TGTGCCAGTACCCGTGGGACAGGGGGCGCGAGAACTGAAGCTTTCTTT.

This clonotype was seen more than once but under ten times. This chain connects TRBV5-1 to TRBJ1-1; D not resolved. Germline CDR1 reads SGHRS; CDR2 reads YFSETQ. CDR3 length: 13 amino acids. Trimming stripped 5 bases from V and 5 bases from J, with 13 bases between. The CDR3 sequence is CASSFGGGTEAFF. In DNA, the CDR3 is TGCGCCAGCAGTTTTGGAGGTGGGACTGAAGCTTTCTTT.

DNA of the CDR3: TGTGCCAGCAGAATGACAGGGAGTGGCACTGAAGCTTTCTTT. Protein sequence: CASRMTGSGTEAFF. The chain carries TRBV28 and TRBJ1-1; 7 bases are a match to TRBD1. Germline-derived CDR1 and CDR2 are MDHEN and SYDVKM. This CDR3 region has 14 residues. The J segment lost 4 bases and the V segment lost 6 bases, leaving 8 bases of the junction unmatched.

This clonotype turned up a few times. The V call is TRBV28, the J call TRBJ1-1, with D possibly TRBD1 on 6 matching bases. The length of the CDR3 is 14 residues. Per the germline V gene, CDR1 is MDHEN and CDR2 is SYDVKM. The germline V and J ends were trimmed by 2 bases and 6 bases, with 13 bases remaining between them. The CDR3 spells CASSLPRTAPEAFF. The CDR3 DNA sequence: TGTGCCAGCAGTTTACCCCGGACAGCTCCTGAAGCTTTCTTT.

This clonotype is medium-sized (0.01 to 0.1%) within its sample. The genes are TRBV3-1 and TRBJ2-1; D might be TRBD1 (7 bases). V gave up 0 bases and J gave up 4 bases, with 10 bases separating them. Germline CDR1 is LGHDT and CDR2 is YNNKEL (reference sequence). The CDR3 has 15 residues. The CDR3 sequence is CASSQDRGDYNEQFF. The CDR3 DNA reads as TGTGCCAGCAGCCAAGACAGGGGGGATTACAATGAGCAGTTCTTC.

This clonotype showed up many times. V gene TRBV5-5 combines with J gene TRBJ1-3, with D uncertain. The V end was cut by 0 bases, the J end by 0 bases, with 19 bases between. This CDR3 comprises 19 residues. Germline V gene lookup returns CDR1 SGHKS and CDR2 YYEKEE (reference sequence). The chain's CDR3 is CASSLAPLAQVTSGNTIYF. CDR3 coding DNA: TGTGCCAGCAGCTTGGCTCCATTGGCCCAGGTGACCTCTGGAAACACCATATATTTT.

The table lists this clonotype with many counts. The chain uses TRBV20-1 and TRBJ2-6; D unresolved. The CDR3 covers 16 residues. Germline lookup yields CDR1 DFQATT and CDR2 SNEGSKA (reference sequence). V lost 2 bases to trimming and J lost 1 base, with 12 bases between them. The CDR3 bases are TGCAGTGCTAGATTGGTGGTCCCGTCTGGGGCCAACGTCCTGACTTTC. The encoded protein is CSARLVVPSGANVLTF.

This clonotype occurred many times. This chain links TRBV10-3 with TRBJ2-7; weak D call: TRBD2 (7 bases). The V end was cut by 6 bases, the J end by 2 bases, with 17 bases between. Germline assignment: CDR1 ENHRY and CDR2 SYGVKD. The CDR3 loop spans 15 amino acids. CDR3 coding DNA: TGTGCCATCAGCAAAACCGGGGGGCCGACCTACGAGCAGTACTTC. Protein product: CAISKTGGPTYEQYF.

The sample holds many counts of this clonotype. This chain's CDR3 is CATGITGSNQPQHF. Written as DNA, the CDR3 is TGTGCCACGGGAATTACGGGTAGCAATCAGCCCCAGCATTTT. This chain uses TRBV7-9 with TRBJ1-5; D not certain. The CDR3 loop spans 14 amino acids. V was shortened by 10 bases and J by 0 bases, with 13 bases between the two germline ends. Germline CDR1 reads SEHNR; CDR2 reads FQNEAQ (reference sequence). Looking up the rest from reference TRBV7-9 and TRBJ1-5 gives the full variable domain: DTGVSQNPRHKITKRGQNVTFRCDPISEHNRLYWYRQTLGQGPEFLTYFQNEAQLEKSRLLSDRFSAERPKGSFSTLEIQRTEQGDSAMYLCATGITGSNQPQHFGDGTRLSIL.

This clonotype has at least ten counts. The V call is TRBV27, the J call TRBJ2-3; D possibly corresponds to TRBD2 (5 bases). Trimming took off 6 bases at V and 6 bases at J, with 16 bases between the two ends. This CDR3 comprises 14 residues. Germline V gene data show CDR1 as MNHEY and CDR2 as SMNVEV (reference sequence). In DNA form, the CDR3 reads TGTGCCAGCAGCAACTGGCGGGCACACGATACGCAGTATTTT. This translates into CASSNWRAHDTQYF.

This clonotype came up a few times. The chain carries TRBV20-1 and TRBJ2-3, with 10 positions matching TRBD2. V was pared by 4 bases and J by 5 bases, with 9 bases of the junction left unmatched. Germline CDR1 DFQATT, CDR2 SNEGSKA (reference sequence). There are 15 residues in the CDR3. The CDR3 DNA is TGCAGTGCTATCCCAAGCGGGGGGGCCAGAGATACGCAGTATTTT. This codes for CSAIPSGGARDTQYF.